This T cell receptor (beta chain) came from a study of molecular identifiers for immune sequencing clone quantification. The study's findings and limits: In a background of around 920,000 naive cells, spiked Jurkat TCR RNA from one cell was reportedly detectable.

Notes on this clonotype: What it binds is not known. Its ends do not fully match the called genes, so a read error is possible.

Methods described previously were used for bulk TCR libraries, and listed TCR primers were applied. TCRdb independently ran MiXCR on the PCR reads; one entry per CDR3 protein. The repertoire holds 490,000 or so distinct CDR3 sequences, with around 23% as singletons. Germline assignment: CDR1 LGHNA and CDR2 YSLEER. CDR3 length: 19 amino acids. The sorting of naive CD8 T cells used the CD8+CD4-CCR7+CD45RA+ phenotype. The J gene is TRBJ2-3, the V gene TRBV4-3; TRBD2 aligns across 11 bases. The sequenced material came from naive CD8+ T cells from blood, with Jurkat cell RNA spiked in. This sample's subset: FACS-sorted CD8+CD4-CCR7+CD45RA+ naive T cells. The origin of this receptor is a human donor in good health. Some libraries in this study had Jurkat cell RNA spiked in. The CDR3 DNA reads as TGCGCCAGCAGCCCAAGTGTGTTTGGGACTAGCGGTCCCACAGATACGCGGTATTTT. This codes for CASSPSVFGTSGPTDTRYF.